Listed below are T cell receptor beta chains from one sample, sequenced in a study of identifying expanded T cells in peripheral blood. Generated by immunoSEQ multiplex PCR, the TCRdb table keeps only in-frame clones and is missing some. Here the sample spans 70,000 to 95,000 clones, almost 90% being singletons. Material for sequencing was blood. The origin of the receptors is a person aged 18 to 70 in good health. The CDR3 runs from the conserved cysteine through the conserved F or W. A D gene is named only where the DNA matches it firmly. Expanded clones are given a class, and other clones once, few, many or no size at all.

NA	TRBV4-1	TRBJ2-3	NA	TGCGCCAGCAGCCAAGCCGGGACGGGATTCGATACGCAGTATTTT	CASSQAGTGFDTQYF
NA	TRBV5-1	TRBJ2-1	NA	TGCGCCAGCAGCCCGACAGTGGAACTAAATGAGCAGTTCTTC	CASSPTVELNEQFF
NA	TRBV28	TRBJ2-3	NA	TGTGCCAGTACCGTTAACCCTAGCACAGATACGCAGTATTTT	CASTVNPSTDTQYF
few	TRBV27	TRBJ1-2	NA	TGTGCCAGCAGCAAGGGACACCTTAACTATGGCTACACCTTC	CASSKGHLNYGYTF
NA	TRBV6-1	TRBJ2-1	NA	TGTGCCAGCAGTGAAAGCCCAGCCGAGAACAATGAGCAGTTCTTC	CASSESPAENNEQFF
NA	TRBV7-2	TRBJ2-5	NA	TGTGCCAGCAGCTCAAATGGACATATCCAAGAGACCCAGTACTTC	CASSSNGHIQETQYF
NA	TRBV6-1	TRBJ2-2	TRBD2	TGTGCCAGCAGTGGCCCTTTCACGACTAGCGGGGCTATCACCGGGGAGCTGTTTTTT	CASSGPFTTSGAITGELFF
once	TRBV5-4	TRBJ2-5	TRBD2	TGTGCCAGCAGCTTGGGAGGGACTAGTGTAGAGACCCAGTACTTC	CASSLGGTSVETQYF
once	TRBV19	TRBJ2-2	NA	TGTGCCAGTAGGGTTCTGCCAGCTGGGAACACCGGGGAGCTGTTTTTT	CASRVLPAGNTGELFF
NA	TRBV4-1	TRBJ2-7	TRBD2	TGCGCCAGCAGCCAAGATTGGACTAGGGACGAGCAGTACTTC	CASSQDWTRDEQYF
NA	TRBV7-9	TRBJ2-2	NA	TGTGCCAGCAGCTGGGGACGGACTCTGGACACCGGGGAGCTGTTTTTT	CASSWGRTLDTGELFF
NA	TRBV19	TRBJ1-2	NA	TGTGCCAGAAGGGCGGATCGGAGGACAGTGGATAACTATGGCTACACCTTC	CARRADRRTVDNYGYTF
NA	TRBV30	TRBJ1-1	NA	TGTGCCTGGAGTGTGTTGGCCCAAGCTTTCTTT	CAWSVLAQAFF
NA	TRBV2	TRBJ1-5	NA	TGTGCCAGCAGTGAAGGTGGGGTAGGCCAGCCCCAGCATTTT	CASSEGGVGQPQHF
NA	TRBV5-5	TRBJ1-5	NA	TGTGCCAGCAGCCCCTATGATCAGCCCCAGCATTTT	CASSPYDQPQHF
NA	TRBV30	TRBJ1-3	NA	TGTGCCTGGAGTCAAGGGTCTGGAAACACCATATATTTT	CAWSQGSGNTIYF
NA	TRBV4-3	TRBJ1-1	NA	TGCGCCAGCAGCCAAGACCAAGAGCGGGGGATGGCCACTGAAGCTTTCTTT	CASSQDQERGMATEAFF
NA	TRBV5-5	TRBJ2-5	NA	TGTGCCAGCAGCTCCGCTGAGACCCAGTACTTC	CASSSAETQYF
NA	TRBV27	TRBJ1-5	TRBD1	TGTGCCAGCAGTTTAGGGACAGGGAGGGGTCAGCCCCAGCATTTT	CASSLGTGRGQPQHF
few	TRBV5-1	TRBJ2-5	TRBD2	TGCGCCAGCAGCCTCATCGGGCTAGCGGGGGTAGAGACCCAGTACTTC	CASSLIGLAGVETQYF
NA	TRBV28	TRBJ2-2	TRBD1	TGTGCCAGCAGTTTACTTCGACCGGGACAGGGGTCCGGGGAGCTGTTTTTT	CASSLLRPGQGSGELFF
NA	TRBV7-2	TRBJ2-3	NA	TGTGCCAGCAGAAAGCAGCTGGATACGCAGTATTTT	CASRKQLDTQYF
NA	TRBV29-1	TRBJ2-7	NA	TGCAGCGTTGAGATCGCAGGGCCGCACGAGCAGTACTTC	CSVEIAGPHEQYF
NA	TRBV28	TRBJ2-7	TRBD2	TGTGCCAGCAGTCCCGGACTAGCGGGACGCGAGCAGTACTTC	CASSPGLAGREQYF
NA	TRBV7-9	TRBJ2-1	TRBD2	TGTTCTACCCGCGCCCGGGGGGATAGCTCCTACAATGAGCAGTTCTTC	CSTRARGDSSYNEQFF
once	TRBV19	TRBJ1-4	NA	TGTGCCAGTAGTGGAGGGGCAGCTAATGAAAAACTGTTTTTT	CASSGGAANEKLFF
few	TRBV4-2	TRBJ2-6	NA	TGTGCCAGCAGCCAAGACAACTCTGGGGCCAACGTCCTGACTTTC	CASSQDNSGANVLTF
NA	TRBV9	TRBJ2-3	TRBD1	TGTGCCAGCAGCGCCCAAGGGACAGGGACAGATACGCAGTATTTT	CASSAQGTGTDTQYF